This entry is about one T cell receptor beta chain. Here immunoSEQ multiplex PCR was the method, and the copy in TCRdb shows in-frame clones only, minus some. The table shows roughly 430,000 clones, with approximately 91% occurring only once. The length of the CDR3 is 14 residues. Germline CDR1 and CDR2: SQVTM and ANQGSEA. With 2 bases clipped from V and 1 base from J, the junction kept 2 bases outside the gene matches. The data derive from a study of blood T cell repertoires in COVID-19. The sample taken for sequencing was PBMCs or T cells enriched from blood (not recorded which). The receptor was derived from a woman between 40 and 50 years old with acute COVID-19. The chain carries TRBV29-1 and TRBJ1-1; TRBD1 agrees at 9 bases. CDR3 in DNA: TGCAGCGTTGAATCGGGACAGGGGAACACTGAAGCTTTCTTT. Protein sequence: CSVESGQGNTEAFF.